Below, 20 T cell receptor beta chains from the same sample are listed, as sequenced in a study of CXCR3-negative and CXCR3-positive naive CD8 T cells. UMI labels and 5' RACE were used to prepare the TRB cDNA libraries. TCRdb re-called the 5' RACE reads, yielding one record per CDR3 amino acid sequence without DNA. The sample table sets out about 57,000 distinct CDR3 sequences. Study conclusions and caveats: Hydrophobicity was higher for TRB CDR3s found in CXCR3-positive naive cells than in CXCR3-negative naive cells.

Their target antigens are unknown. Sequencing used naive CXCR3+ CD8+ T cells from blood. Subset indicated: CD45RO-CCR7+CD27+CD95- naive CD8+ T cells expressing CXCR3 (TNR3+). These receptors all come from a human donor in good health. Some clones in this sample may be carry-over from other donors' samples.

The J gene is TRBJ2-5, the V gene TRBV12-3 or TRBV12-4; the D gene TCRdb calls, TRBD2, cannot be checked with no DNA. The CDR3 runs to 17 residues. CDR3 sequence reads: CASSSLSGGALSETQYF.

The rearrangement joins TRBV29-1 to TRBJ1-1; the D call from TCRdb, TRBD1, cannot be confirmed without DNA. From germline, CDR1 is SQVTM and CDR2 ANQGSEA. The CDR3 loop spans 13 amino acids. The CDR3 sequence is CSPGGRSDTEAFF.

The genes are TRBV7-3 and TRBJ2-1; the D call of TRBD1 rests on TCRdb alone, since no DNA is present to check it. Germline V gene sequence: CDR1 SGHTA, CDR2 FQGTGA. The CDR3 spans 16 residues. The CDR3 sequence: CASSPYPSSSYNEQFF.

The chain recombines TRBV6-6 with TRBJ2-7; TCRdb's assignment of TRBD1 cannot be checked, as there is no DNA. This CDR3 has 13 amino acids. CDR1 is MNHNY and CDR2 is SVGAGI in the germline V gene (reference sequence). The CDR3 protein is CASSFGQAYEQYF.

This chain links TRBV4-3 with TRBJ1-2. The length of the CDR3 is 15 residues. CDR1 LGHNA and CDR2 YSLEER come from the germline V gene. The CDR3 is CASSQDHSGLHGYTF.

The chain is built from TRBV7-9 and TRBJ1-2; the TRBD1 assignment by TCRdb is unverifiable without DNA. The CDR3 loop spans 16 amino acids. Germline CDR1 SEHNR, CDR2 FQNEAQ (reference sequence). CDR3 sequence reads: CASSLARGTVNYGYTF.

This sequence joins TRBV15 and TRBJ1-1. The CDR3 runs 11 residues. Germline values: CDR1 LNHNV, CDR2 YYDKDF (reference sequence). CDR3 region: CATRQGTEAFF.

This rearrangement joins TRBV29-1 to TRBJ1-2; TCRdb names TRBD1, which stays unverified in the absence of DNA. This CDR3 contains 12 residues. CDR1 SQVTM and CDR2 ANQGSEA come from the germline V gene. CDR3 amino acids: CSAPMEGDGYTF.

The chain has TRBV28 and TRBJ1-1. The CDR3 spans 14 residues. Germline CDR1 MDHEN, CDR2 SYDVKM. The CDR3 sequence is CASSFSAEDTEAFF.

The genes are TRBV6-5 and TRBJ2-1; TCRdb's assignment of TRBD1 cannot be checked, as there is no DNA. Per germline, CDR1 MNHEY and CDR2 SVGAGI. This CDR3 comprises 15 residues. CDR3 amino acids: CASSVFGGPYNEQFF.

The V gene is TRBV7-8, the J gene TRBJ2-5; TCRdb returns TRBD2, unconfirmable since there is no DNA. Germline CDR1 reads SGHVS; CDR2 reads FQNEAQ. The CDR3 length is 15 residues. The CDR3 region is CASSLLTSGGETQYF.

The V gene is TRBV11-3, the J gene TRBJ2-2; TCRdb proposes TRBD2, but this gene call is untestable without DNA. Germline values: CDR1 SGHNT, CDR2 YENEEA. The CDR3 covers 16 residues. CDR3 sequence: CASSPMDYPNTGELFF.

This chain joins TRBV20-1 and TRBJ2-1; TCRdb lists TRBD2, though no DNA is available to test this call. The V gene's germline CDR1 is DFQATT and CDR2 SNEGSKA (reference sequence). This CDR3 spans 15 amino acids. The CDR3 here is CSARDSGGHYNEQFF.

The rearrangement uses TRBV12-3 or TRBV12-4 and TRBJ2-3. The CDR3 is made up of 14 amino acids. CDR3 protein: CASSFAGATDTQYF.

This chain links TRBV7-9 with TRBJ2-7; without DNA, the TCRdb call of TRBD1 cannot be checked. CDR1 and CDR2 from the germline V gene are SEHNR and FQNEAQ (reference sequence). This CDR3 comprises 15 residues. The CDR3 loop is CASSLANPPLGEQYF. Filled out from reference TRBV7-9 and TRBJ2-7, the complete variable domain reads DTGVSQNPRHKITKRGQNVTFRCDPISEHNRLYWYRQTLGQGPEFLTYFQNEAQLEKSRLLSDRFSAERPKGSFSTLEIQRTEQGDSAMYLCASSLANPPLGEQYFGPGTRLTVT.

The chain joins TRBV28 to TRBJ2-3; TCRdb returns TRBD2, unconfirmable since there is no DNA. The CDR3 consists of 18 residues. Germline-derived CDR1 and CDR2 are MDHEN and SYDVKM. The CDR3 here is CASSLPGLAGGFTDTQYF.

The chain carries TRBV5-6 and TRBJ2-7. CDR3 length: 14 residues. Germline V gene data show CDR1 as SGHDT and CDR2 as YYEEEE. CDR3 protein: CASSWLGNSYEQYF. Full variable domain (missing parts from reference TRBV5-6 and TRBJ2-7): DAGVTQSPTHLIKTRGQQVTLRCSPKSGHDTVSWYQQALGQGPQFIFQYYEEEERQRGNFPDRFSGHQFPNYSSELNVNALLLGDSALYLCASSWLGNSYEQYFGPGTRLTVT.

The chain joins TRBV15 to TRBJ1-2; TCRdb reports TRBD1, a call that lacks DNA to check it against. CDR1 is LNHNV and CDR2 is YYDKDF in the germline V gene (reference sequence). This CDR3 is built from 14 residues. The CDR3: CATSRRGGSYGYTF. The complete variable domain, with remaining parts taken from reference TRBV15 and TRBJ1-2, reads DAMVIQNPRYQVTQFGKPVTLSCSQTLNHNVMYWYQQKSSQAPKLLFHYYDKDFNNEADTPDNFQSRRPNTSFCFLDIRSPGLGDTAMYLCATSRRGGSYGYTFGSGTRLTVV.

The rearrangement uses TRBV4-2 and TRBJ1-1. Germline V gene lookup returns CDR1 LGHNA and CDR2 YNFKEQ. The CDR3 extends over 16 amino acids. The chain's CDR3 is CASSADIYDMNTEALF.

The chain uses TRBV10-3 and TRBJ2-7; as DNA is missing, the TRBD2 call by TCRdb cannot be tested. The CDR3 is made up of 17 amino acids. Germline V gene sequence: CDR1 ENHRY, CDR2 SYGVKD. This chain's CDR3 is CAISGPGTSGAPNEQYF.